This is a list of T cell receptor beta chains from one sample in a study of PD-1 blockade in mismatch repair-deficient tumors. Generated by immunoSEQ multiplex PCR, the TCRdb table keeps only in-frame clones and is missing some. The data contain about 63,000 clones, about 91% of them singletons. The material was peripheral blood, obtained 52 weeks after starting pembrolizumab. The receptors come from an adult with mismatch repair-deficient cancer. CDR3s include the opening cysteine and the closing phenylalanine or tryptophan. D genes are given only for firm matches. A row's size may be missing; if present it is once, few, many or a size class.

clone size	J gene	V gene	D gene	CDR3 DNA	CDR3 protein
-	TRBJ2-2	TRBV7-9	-	TGTGCCAGCAGCTCCCGACAAGCGAACACCGGGGAGCTGTTTTTT	CASSSRQANTGELFF
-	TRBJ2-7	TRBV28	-	TGTGCCAGCAGTTTGGGGGTCAGGTACGAGCAGTACTTC	CASSLGVRYEQYF
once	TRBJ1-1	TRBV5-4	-	TGTGCCAGCACCGGGATGGGGGACGAGTCGAACACTGAAGCTTTCTTT	CASTGMGDESNTEAFF
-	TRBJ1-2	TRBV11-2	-	TGTGCCAGCAGCTTAGTCGTGGGTGGCTACACCTTC	CASSLVVGGYTF
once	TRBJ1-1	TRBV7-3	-	TGTGCCAGCAGCTCGCCGGGCCCTAACATGAACACTGAAGCTTTCTTT	CASSSPGPNMNTEAFF
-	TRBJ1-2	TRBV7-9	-	TGTGCCAGCAGCCCCCCACGGGGTCAAGACAACTATGGCTACACCTTC	CASSPPRGQDNYGYTF
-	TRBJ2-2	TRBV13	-	TGTGCCAGCAGCTTAGGAGGCGGGGAGCTGTTTTTT	CASSLGGGELFF
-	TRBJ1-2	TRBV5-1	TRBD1	TGCGCCAGCAGCTTGAAGAGGACAGGTCGCGTCTATGGCTACACCTTC	CASSLKRTGRVYGYTF
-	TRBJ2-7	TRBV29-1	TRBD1	TGCAGCGCCGGACAGGGGGCTACCTACGAGCAGTACTTC	CSAGQGATYEQYF
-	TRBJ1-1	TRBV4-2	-	TGTGCCAGCAGCTTGGAAGGGCGGGGATCGAACACTGAAGCTTTCTTT	CASSLEGRGSNTEAFF
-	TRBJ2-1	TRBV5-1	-	TGCGCCAGCAGCTTCGCGGGCAGTTCCTACAATGAGCAGTTCTTC	CASSFAGSSYNEQFF
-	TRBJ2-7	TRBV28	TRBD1	TGTGCCAGCAGTTCCCCGGGACAGGGCCCTTACGAGCAGTACTTC	CASSSPGQGPYEQYF
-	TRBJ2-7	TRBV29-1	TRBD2	TGCAGCGTTGAAGAGCGTCTAGCGGGTACCTACGAGCAGTACTTC	CSVEERLAGTYEQYF
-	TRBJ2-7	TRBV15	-	TGTGCCACCAGCACGGCGGGAAACCCGTCCCTTTACGAGCAGTACTTC	CATSTAGNPSLYEQYF
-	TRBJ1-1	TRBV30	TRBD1	TGTGCCTGGGTCAGGGGGTCTGAAGCTTTCTTT	CAWVRGSEAFF
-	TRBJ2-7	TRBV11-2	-	TGTGCCAGCAGCTTACTCGGCCCGAAGGCTAGACCCTCCTACGAGCAGTACTTC	CASSLLGPKARPSYEQYF
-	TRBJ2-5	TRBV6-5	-	TGTGCCAGCAGTTCGGACGGATCCCAAGAGACCCAGTACTTC	CASSSDGSQETQYF